The sequence of this TCR beta chain was determined in a study of cytomegalovirus exposure and HLA in healthy donors. Overall study findings and caveats: Among TCR sequences, most were rare, though some public TCRs appeared in many donors.

This clone appeared a single time. Its antigen is currently unknown. The PCR used 60 Vbeta and 13 Jbeta primers. Generated by immunoSEQ multiplex PCR, the TCRdb table keeps only in-frame clones and is missing some. Among approximately 120,000 clones, around three quarters were seen once, and the ten largest hold approximately 10%. The germline gives CDR1 SGDLS, CDR2 YYNGEE. Trimming took off 4 bases at V and 2 bases at J, with 11 bases between the two ends. The CDR3 runs to 14 residues. The sequence was collected from a man under 40 in good health and CMV-seropositive. V and J are TRBV9 and TRBJ2-3; D gene ambiguous. The sample taken for sequencing was PBMCs. CDR3 loop: CASSPLVVTDTQYF. DNA for the CDR3: TGTGCCAGCAGCCCGCTGGTAGTCACAGATACGCAGTATTTT.